This T cell receptor (beta chain) was captured by sequencing in a study of blood T cells in healthy people across ages (dated by TCRdb to the mid-2010s). With regard to the full study: In model experiments, template switching captured roughly one uniquely barcoded TCR beta cDNA molecule for every two T cells. Donors were grouped into four age groups: young (average 16 years), middle-aged (around 39), aged (approximately 67) and long-lived (about 90). For two donors (one aged 18 to 30 and one aged 80 or older), the study analyzed two additional independent replicas of 1 million unique cDNA reads from the same blood draw. The study measured age-related changes in TCR beta repertoire diversity using deep sequencing normalized with unique cDNA molecular identifiers.

The donors were 40 or so Caucasian individuals from Russia, aged 6 to 90 years, who were systemically healthy. Each donor gave 8 to 10 milliliters of peripheral blood, drawn into EDTA-treated Vacutainer tubes. Ficoll-Paque density-gradient centrifugation was used to isolate PBMCs, with at least 6 million per sample. Total RNA was extracted from PBMCs with Trizol reagent, with at least 5 micrograms obtained per sample. For every donor, an aliquot of PBMCs went through flow cytometry to measure the percentages of naive CD45RAhigh/CD27high T cells. A word on this clonotype: There is no known antigen for this receptor. No quality values exist for individual bases; no much larger clone is one base distant.

Receptor libraries were prepared by 5' RACE. Sequencing was performed on an Illumina HiSeq 2500. A second about 7 to 12 cycle PCR used a sample-barcoded 5' primer and a J-beta primer mix. Each TCR beta cDNA molecule received a unique molecular identifier from a template-switch 5' adaptor carrying 12 random nucleotides. Each sample yielded at least 2.5 million CDR3-containing paired-end reads. The Mint cDNA synthesis kit, primed by a TRBC-specific oligonucleotide, was used to synthesize first-strand cDNA from all RNA. Following uracil-DNA glycosylase treatment, all cDNA underwent a first 18-cycle PCR with the universal primers M1SS and BC2_uni_R. Concerning the study's data processing: For normalization, 1 million high-quality reads were randomly selected from each sample, with every read carrying a distinct molecular identifier. Instead of being binned into consensus sequences, reads that shared molecular identifiers were thrown out. MiTCR, set to a Q25 quality threshold and the strictest error-elimination algorithm, was used for CDR3 identification, clonotype clustering and error correction. A nonparametric unseen species model with Euler transformation was used to estimate a lower bound on total TCR beta diversity. TCRdb reprocessing: public reads trimmed at Q25 with fastp, clones called with MiXCR, in-frame beta chains kept. Rows with a matching CDR3 protein are joined into one entry that keeps the most common DNA and genes. The V and J calls come from TCRdb's annotation, not from the publication. Within this sample are hundreds of thousands of distinct CDR3 sequences, with 20% to 25% of them counted one time only. More than 8.5% of the sample comes from the top ten.

General study outcomes and caveats: Because profiling used bulk unsorted PBMCs, naive and antigen-experienced compartments could not be compared conclusively. Observed TCR beta diversity per million T cells fell roughly linearly with age, and a significant reduction was already apparent by age around 40. The long-lived group showed more naive CD4+ T cells, fewer expanded clones and increased TCR diversity than the aged group, suggesting age selection. Observed TCR beta diversity correlated strongly with the percentage of naive T cells measured by flow cytometry. Donor CMV infection status was unknown, potentially confounding age-related changes in expanded clonotypes. Estimates of total diversity based on one million sequenced T cells were regarded as lower bounds and as underestimates.

Another study also made use of these data, one on T cells of mothers and their children. The second investigation adds: Nine systemically healthy Caucasian individuals served as donors, namely three mothers together with their six children. cDNA synthesis used all of the extracted RNA, with around 1.6 ug of RNA in each 15 ul reaction. Sample barcodes and 2-4 random nucleotides were added via the M1S primer in the second PCR. Each mother yielded over 8 million TCR beta CDR3 reads and each child a few million reads. In both related and unrelated pairs, thymic selection shapes the output of TCR recombination in a similar way, with inherited differences having only a minor effect. Normalized repertoire overlap in related mother-child pairs was always slightly higher than in unrelated mother-child pairs, but the difference was never significant. No persistent microchimeric T cell clones were found, with a detection sensitivity of 75 to 100 clones per million clonotypes. To look for features that set related mother-child pairs apart from unrelated individuals, the researchers ran deep NGS to compare the TCR beta repertoires of mothers and children. On average, the children were approximately 11 +/- 4 years old, while the mothers were approximately 40 +/- 4 years old. After adapters were ligated using NEBNext reagents, the libraries underwent 100+100 nt paired-end sequencing on an Illumina HiSeq 2000. To avoid cross-contamination, the mother libraries and the child libraries were prepared a month apart and sequenced in separate runs. Between roughly 500,000 and 2,300,000 distinct TCR beta clonotypes were identified per donor. Naive TCR beta clonotypes were estimated from low-frequency clonotypes matched to each donor's FACS-determined naive share, without sorting.

The source of this sequence is a boy aged 10-17 years in good health. The sequenced material came from blood.

The base sequence is TGTGCCACCAGGGGGGTGTTGGATGAAAAACTGTTTTTT. This yields the protein CATRGVLDEKLFF. This chain is built from TRBV10-3 and TRBJ1-4, and TRBD1 matches 7 of the central bases. CDR1 ENHRY and CDR2 SYGVKD were looked up in the germline V gene. The germline V and J ends show losses of 10 bases and 6 bases respectively, and no gene match explains 8 bases of the junction. From the cysteine through the phenylalanine, the CDR3 covers 13 amino acids. The entry retains the CDR3 DNA only, 39 bases that are in frame from base 1.